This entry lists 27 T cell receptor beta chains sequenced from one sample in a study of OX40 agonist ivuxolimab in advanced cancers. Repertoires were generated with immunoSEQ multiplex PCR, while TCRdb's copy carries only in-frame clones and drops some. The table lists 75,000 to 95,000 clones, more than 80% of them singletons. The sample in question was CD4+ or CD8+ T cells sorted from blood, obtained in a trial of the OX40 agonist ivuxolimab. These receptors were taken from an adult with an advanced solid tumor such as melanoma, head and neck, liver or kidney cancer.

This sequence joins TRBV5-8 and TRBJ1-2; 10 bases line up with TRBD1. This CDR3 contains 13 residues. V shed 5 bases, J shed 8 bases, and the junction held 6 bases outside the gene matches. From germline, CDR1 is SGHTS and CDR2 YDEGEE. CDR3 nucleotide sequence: TGTGCCAGCAGTGACGGGACAGGGGTAGGCTACACCTTC. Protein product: CASSDGTGVGYTF.

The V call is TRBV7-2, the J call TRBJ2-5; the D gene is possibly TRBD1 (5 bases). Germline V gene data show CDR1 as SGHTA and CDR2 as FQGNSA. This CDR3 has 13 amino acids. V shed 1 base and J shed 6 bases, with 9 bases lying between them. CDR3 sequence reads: CASSLDAGKTQYF. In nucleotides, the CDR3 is TGTGCCAGCAGCTTAGACGCAGGGAAGACCCAGTACTTC.

CDR3 sequence (DNA): TGTGCCAGCAGCCGCGGACAGGGGAAGTCGAACACTGAAGCTTTCTTT. This gives the protein CASSRGQGKSNTEAFF. The chain combines TRBV5-4 with TRBJ1-1; 9 nucleotides agree with TRBD1. The CDR3 has 16 amino acids. Germline V gene data show CDR1 as SGHNT and CDR2 as YYREEE (reference sequence). The ends lost 4 bases at V and 1 base at J; junction bases unmatched: 8.

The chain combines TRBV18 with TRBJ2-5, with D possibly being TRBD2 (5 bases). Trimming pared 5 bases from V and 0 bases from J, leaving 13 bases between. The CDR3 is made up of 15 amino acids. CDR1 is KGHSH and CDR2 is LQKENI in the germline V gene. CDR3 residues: CASSFSTGNQETQYF. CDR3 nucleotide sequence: TGTGCCAGCTCATTTTCGACGGGGAACCAAGAGACCCAGTACTTC.

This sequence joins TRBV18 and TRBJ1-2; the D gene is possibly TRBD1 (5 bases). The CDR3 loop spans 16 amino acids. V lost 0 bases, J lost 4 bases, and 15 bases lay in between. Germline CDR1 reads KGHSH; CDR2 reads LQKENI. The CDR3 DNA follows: TGTGCCAGCTCACCACCGTATCAGGGTACGGCCTATGGCTACACCTTC. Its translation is CASSPPYQGTAYGYTF. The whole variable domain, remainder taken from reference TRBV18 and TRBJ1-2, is NAGVMQNPRHLVRRRGQEARLRCSPMKGHSHVYWYRQLPEEGLKFMVYLQKENIIDESGMPKERFSAEFPKEGPSILRIQQVVRGDSAAYFCASSPPYQGTAYGYTFGSGTRLTVV.

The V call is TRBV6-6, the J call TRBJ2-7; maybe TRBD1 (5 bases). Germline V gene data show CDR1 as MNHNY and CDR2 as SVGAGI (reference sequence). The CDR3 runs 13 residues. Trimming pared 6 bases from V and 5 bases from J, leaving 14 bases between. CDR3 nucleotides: TGTGCCAGCAGCCAATGGCAGGGCAACGAGCAGTACTTC. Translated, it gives CASSQWQGNEQYF.

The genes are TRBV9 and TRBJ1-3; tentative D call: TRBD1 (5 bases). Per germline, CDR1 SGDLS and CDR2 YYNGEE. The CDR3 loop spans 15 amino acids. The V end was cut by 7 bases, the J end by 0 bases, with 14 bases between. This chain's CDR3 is CASSTAAFSGNTIYF. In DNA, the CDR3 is TGTGCCAGCTCGACAGCTGCATTCTCTGGAAACACCATATATTTT. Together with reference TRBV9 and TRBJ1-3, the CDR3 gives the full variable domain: DSGVTQTPKHLITATGQRVTLRCSPRSGDLSVYWYQQSLDQGLQFLIQYYNGEERAKGNILERFSAQQFPDLHSELNLSSLELGDSALYFCASSTAAFSGNTIYFGEGSWLTVV.

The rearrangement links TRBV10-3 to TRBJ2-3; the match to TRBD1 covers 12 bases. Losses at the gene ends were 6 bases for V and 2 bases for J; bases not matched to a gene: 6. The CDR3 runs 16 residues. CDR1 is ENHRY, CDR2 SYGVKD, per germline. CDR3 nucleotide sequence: TGTGCCATCAGGGGACAGGGGGCTGAATCCACAGATACGCAGTATTTT. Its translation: CAIRGQGAESTDTQYF.

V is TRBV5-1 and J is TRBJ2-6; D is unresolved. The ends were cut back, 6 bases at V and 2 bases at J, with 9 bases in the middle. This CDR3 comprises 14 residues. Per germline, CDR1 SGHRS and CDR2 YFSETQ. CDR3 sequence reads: CASNQFTGANVLTF. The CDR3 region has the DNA TGCGCCAGCAACCAGTTCACTGGGGCCAACGTCCTGACTTTC.

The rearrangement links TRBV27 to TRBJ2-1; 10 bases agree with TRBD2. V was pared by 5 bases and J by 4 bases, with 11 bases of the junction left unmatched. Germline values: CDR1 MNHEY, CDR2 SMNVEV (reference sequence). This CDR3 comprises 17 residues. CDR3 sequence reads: CASSPRTSGTRYNEQFF. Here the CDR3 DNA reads TGTGCCAGCAGTCCCCGGACTAGCGGAACCCGGTACAATGAGCAGTTCTTC.

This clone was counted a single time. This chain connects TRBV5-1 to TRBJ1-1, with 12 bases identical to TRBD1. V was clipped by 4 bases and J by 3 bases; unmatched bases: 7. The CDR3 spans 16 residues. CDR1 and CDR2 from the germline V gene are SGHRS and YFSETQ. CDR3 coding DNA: TGCGCCAGCAGCCCGGGACAGGGGGCCTTGGACACTGAAGCTTTCTTT. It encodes CASSPGQGALDTEAFF.

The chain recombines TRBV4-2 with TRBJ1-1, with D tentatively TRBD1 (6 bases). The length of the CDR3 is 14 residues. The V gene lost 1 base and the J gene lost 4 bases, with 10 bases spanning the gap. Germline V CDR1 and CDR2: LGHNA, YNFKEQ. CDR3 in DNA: TGTGCCAGCAGCCAAGGGGAACAGGGCACTGAAGCTTTCTTT. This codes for CASSQGEQGTEAFF.

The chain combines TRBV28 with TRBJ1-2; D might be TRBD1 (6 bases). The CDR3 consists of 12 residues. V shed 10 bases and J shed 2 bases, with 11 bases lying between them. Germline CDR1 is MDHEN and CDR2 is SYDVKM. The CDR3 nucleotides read TGTGCCATAGAAGGGGGAAACTATGGCTACACCTTC. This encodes CAIEGGNYGYTF.

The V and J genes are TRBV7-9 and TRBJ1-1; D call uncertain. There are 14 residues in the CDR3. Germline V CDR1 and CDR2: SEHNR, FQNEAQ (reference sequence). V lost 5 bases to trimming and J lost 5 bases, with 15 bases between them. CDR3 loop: CASSRPIGETEAFF. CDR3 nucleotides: TGTGCCAGCAGCCGCCCAATCGGAGAGACTGAAGCTTTCTTT.

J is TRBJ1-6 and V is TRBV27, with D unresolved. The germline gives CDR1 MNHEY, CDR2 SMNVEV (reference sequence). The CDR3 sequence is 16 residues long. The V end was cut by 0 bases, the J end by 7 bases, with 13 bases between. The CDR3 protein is CASSLSMAGGNSPLHF. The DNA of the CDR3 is TGTGCCAGCAGTTTATCGATGGCAGGAGGGAATTCACCCCTCCACTTT.

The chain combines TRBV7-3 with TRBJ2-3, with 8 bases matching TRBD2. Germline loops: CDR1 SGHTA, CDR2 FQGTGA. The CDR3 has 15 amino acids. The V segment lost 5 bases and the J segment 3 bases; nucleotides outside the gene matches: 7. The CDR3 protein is CASSLRGGQTDTQYF. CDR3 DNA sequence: TGTGCCAGCAGCCTCCGGGGGGGCCAGACAGATACGCAGTATTTT.

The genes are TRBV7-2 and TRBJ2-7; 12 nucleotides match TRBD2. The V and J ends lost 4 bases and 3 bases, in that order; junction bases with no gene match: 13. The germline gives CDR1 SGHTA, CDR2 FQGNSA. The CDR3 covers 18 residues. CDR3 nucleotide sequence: TGTGCCAGCAGCTCCCCGGGACTAGCGGGCCGCATAGTCTACGAGCAGTACTTC. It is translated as CASSSPGLAGRIVYEQYF.

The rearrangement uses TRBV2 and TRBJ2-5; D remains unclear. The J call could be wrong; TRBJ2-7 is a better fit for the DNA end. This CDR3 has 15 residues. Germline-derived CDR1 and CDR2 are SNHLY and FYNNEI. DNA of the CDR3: TGTGCCAGCATCTTGGACGGAAGTACCTCCTACGAGCAGTACTTC. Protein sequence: CASILDGSTSYEQYF.

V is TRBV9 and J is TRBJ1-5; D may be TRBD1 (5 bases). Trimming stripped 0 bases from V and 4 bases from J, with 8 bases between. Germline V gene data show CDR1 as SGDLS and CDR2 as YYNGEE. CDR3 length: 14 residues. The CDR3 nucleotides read TGTGCCAGCAGCGTAGGGGGCGAGAATCAGCCCCAGCATTTT. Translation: CASSVGGENQPQHF.

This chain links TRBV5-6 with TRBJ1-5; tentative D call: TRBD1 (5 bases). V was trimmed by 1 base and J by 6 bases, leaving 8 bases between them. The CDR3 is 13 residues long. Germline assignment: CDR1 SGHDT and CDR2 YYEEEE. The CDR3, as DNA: TGTGCCAGCAGCTTGTCGGGGGTTCAGCCCCAGCATTTT. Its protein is CASSLSGVQPQHF.

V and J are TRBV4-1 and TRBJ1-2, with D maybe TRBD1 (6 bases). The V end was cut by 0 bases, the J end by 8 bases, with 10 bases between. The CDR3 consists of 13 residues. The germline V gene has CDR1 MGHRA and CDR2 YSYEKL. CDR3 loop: CASSQERTAGYTF. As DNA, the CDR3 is TGCGCCAGCAGCCAAGAACGGACAGCCGGCTACACCTTC.

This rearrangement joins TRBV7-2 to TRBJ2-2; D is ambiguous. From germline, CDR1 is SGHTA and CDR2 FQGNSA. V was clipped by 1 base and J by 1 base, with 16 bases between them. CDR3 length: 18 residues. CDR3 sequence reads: CASSLDRPGILNTGELFF. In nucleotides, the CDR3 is TGTGCCAGCAGCTTAGATAGGCCGGGTATCCTGAACACCGGGGAGCTGTTTTTT.

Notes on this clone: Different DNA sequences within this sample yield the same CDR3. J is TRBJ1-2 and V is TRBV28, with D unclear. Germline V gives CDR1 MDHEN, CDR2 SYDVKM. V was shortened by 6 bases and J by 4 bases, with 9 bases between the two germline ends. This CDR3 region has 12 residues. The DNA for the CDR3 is TGTGCCAGCAGCCTCCGTGGCTATGGCTACACCTTC. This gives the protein CASSLRGYGYTF.

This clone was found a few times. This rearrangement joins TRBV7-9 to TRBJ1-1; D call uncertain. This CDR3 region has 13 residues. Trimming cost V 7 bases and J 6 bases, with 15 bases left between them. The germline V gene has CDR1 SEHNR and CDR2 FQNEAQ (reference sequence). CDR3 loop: CASIFVRSAEAFF. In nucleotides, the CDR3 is TGTGCCAGCATCTTTGTCAGGTCAGCTGAAGCTTTCTTT.

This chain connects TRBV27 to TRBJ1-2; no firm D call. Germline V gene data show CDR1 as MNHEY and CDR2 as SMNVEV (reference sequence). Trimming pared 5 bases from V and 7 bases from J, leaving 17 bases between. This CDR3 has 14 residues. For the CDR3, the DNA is TGTGCCAGCAGTACCAGGCGGTCTGATGGTGGCTACACCTTC. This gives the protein CASSTRRSDGGYTF.

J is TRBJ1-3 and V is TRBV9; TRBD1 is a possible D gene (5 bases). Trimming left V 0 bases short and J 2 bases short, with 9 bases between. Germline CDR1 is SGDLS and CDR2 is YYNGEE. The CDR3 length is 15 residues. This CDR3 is CASSVVPTAGNTIYF. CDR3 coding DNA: TGTGCCAGCAGCGTAGTCCCGACAGCTGGAAACACCATATATTTT.

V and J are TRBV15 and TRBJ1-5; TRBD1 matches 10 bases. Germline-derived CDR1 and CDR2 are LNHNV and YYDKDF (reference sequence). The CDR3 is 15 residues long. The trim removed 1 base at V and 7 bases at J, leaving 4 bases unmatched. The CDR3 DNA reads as TGTGCCACCAGCAGAGCCGGACAGGGGGAACAGCCCCAGCATTTT. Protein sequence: CATSRAGQGEQPQHF. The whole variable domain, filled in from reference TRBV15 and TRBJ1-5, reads DAMVIQNPRYQVTQFGKPVTLSCSQTLNHNVMYWYQQKSSQAPKLLFHYYDKDFNNEADTPDNFQSRRPNTSFCFLDIRSPGLGDTAMYLCATSRAGQGEQPQHFGDGTRLSIL.